This TCR beta chain was documented in a study of blood T cell repertoires in COVID-19 (dated by TCRdb to 2020 to 2021). About the investigation overall: Samples covering the acute and convalescent phases of COVID-19 were provided by collaborators in the United States, Italy and Spain. The material from the prospective study consisted of cDNA or gDNA derived from T cells, B-cell-depleted T cells, or PBMCs. Samples were obtained from the ongoing ImmuneRACE study (first 160 participants) and from some 1,200 subjects provided by 6 global collaborators. Deeply sampled blood TCRbeta repertoires from subjects exposed to, actively infected with, or recovered from COVID-19 were included in the dataset. Nearly every sample came with metadata listing a de-identified subject ID, COVID-19 status, age in years and sex. Where available, HLA class I and class II types were obtained from metadata supplied by the sample provider rather than from assay-based typing. The repertoires were released in a freely available public database intended as a resource for research on the immune response to SARS-CoV-2.

In the prospective study, participants were about 18 to 95 years old, resided in approximately 25 geographic areas of the United States, and were enrolled through a virtual design. In the prospective study, participants were assigned to cohorts based on the clinical history participants reported in a screening survey and a study questionnaire. Recovered participants in ImmuneRACE Cohort 3 were defined as having two consecutive negative NP/OP PCR tests, clearance from a healthcare professional, or resolution of symptoms. In the prospective study, whole blood, serum and a nasopharyngeal or oropharyngeal swab were collected from each participant by mobile phlebotomists. Over a roughly two-month period, participants in the prospective study had the option of providing additional blood draws and questionnaires. Prospective study blood samples were shipped either frozen or at room temperature before DNA extraction.

TCRbeta CDR3 regions were amplified from genomic DNA by means of the immunoSEQ Assay, a bias-controlled multiplex PCR. Under the source paper's analysis protocol: Nucleated cell counts per sample were estimated from amplification of reference gene primers within the assay. To quantify the absolute abundance of each unique TCRbeta CDR3 rearrangement, sequence reads were collapsed and filtered. Productive Simpson clonality was computed per sample as the square root of Simpson's diversity index over productive rearrangements. TCRdb re-hosts the immuneACCESS table, in-frame sequences only. Its copies lack some clones; in the studies checked, an unresolved V gene accounts for under half of them, and the cause for the rest is not known. V, J and clone size are taken as reported in that table, and D and trimming were inferred from the DNA itself. This sample is represented by a few hundred thousand clones; about 90% of them were singletons. The ten largest clones capture roughly 1% of the sample.

Beyond this particular receptor, the publication reports: The amount of clinical and demographic metadata varied by source and participant and was provided uncurated.

As for this clone: Its antigen target is currently unknown. Per-nucleotide qualities are absent, and no much larger clonotype sits a single base away.

From its cysteine to its phenylalanine, the CDR3 spans 15 amino acids. Only the CDR3 DNA is retained, 45 bases long and in frame from the first base. From the germline V gene, CDR1 is SGHVS and CDR2 is FNYEAQ. V and J lose 1 base and 5 bases, and a span of 14 bases separates them. This receptor was identified in a woman aged 25 to 39 who had recovered from COVID-19. Sequences were obtained from PBMCs or T cells enriched from blood (not recorded which). Recombination linked TRBV7-6 to TRBJ1-1; 6 matching bases give a weak D call of TRBD1. The DNA is as follows: TGTGCCAGCAGCTTAGATATAGGGAGGGGGACTGAAGCTTTCTTT. Its protein is CASSLDIGRGTEAFF.